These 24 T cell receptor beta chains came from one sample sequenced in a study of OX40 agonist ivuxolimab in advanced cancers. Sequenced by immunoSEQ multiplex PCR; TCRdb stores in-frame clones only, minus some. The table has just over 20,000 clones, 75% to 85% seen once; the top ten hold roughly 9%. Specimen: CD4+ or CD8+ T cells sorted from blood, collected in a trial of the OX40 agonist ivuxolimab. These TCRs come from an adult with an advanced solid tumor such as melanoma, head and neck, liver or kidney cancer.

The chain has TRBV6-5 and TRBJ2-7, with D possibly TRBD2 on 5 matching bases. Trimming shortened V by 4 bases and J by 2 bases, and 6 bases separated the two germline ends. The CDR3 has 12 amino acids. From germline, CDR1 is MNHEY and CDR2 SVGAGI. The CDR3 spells CASSSGAYEQYF. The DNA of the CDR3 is TGTGCCAGCAGTTCCGGGGCCTACGAGCAGTACTTC.

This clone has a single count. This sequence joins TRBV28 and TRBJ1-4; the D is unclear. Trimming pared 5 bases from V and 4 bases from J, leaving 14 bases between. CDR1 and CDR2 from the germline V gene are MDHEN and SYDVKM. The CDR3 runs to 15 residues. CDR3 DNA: TGTGCCAGCAGTCCTACGACGGGTGATAATGAAAAACTGTTTTTT. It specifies CASSPTTGDNEKLFF.

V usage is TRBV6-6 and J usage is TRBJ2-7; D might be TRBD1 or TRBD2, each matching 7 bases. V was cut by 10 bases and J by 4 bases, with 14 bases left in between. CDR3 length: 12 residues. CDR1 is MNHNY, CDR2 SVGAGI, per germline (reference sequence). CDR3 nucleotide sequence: TGTGCCACCAGGGGGGGGAAGTACGAGCAGTACTTC. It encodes CATRGGKYEQYF.

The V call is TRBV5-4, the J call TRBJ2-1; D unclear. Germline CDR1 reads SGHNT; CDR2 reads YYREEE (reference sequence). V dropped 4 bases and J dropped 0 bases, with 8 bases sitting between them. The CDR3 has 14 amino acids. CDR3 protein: CASSRMSSYNEQFF. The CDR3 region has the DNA TGTGCCAGCAGCAGGATGAGCTCCTACAATGAGCAGTTCTTC. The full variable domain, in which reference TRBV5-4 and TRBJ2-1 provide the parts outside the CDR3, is ETGVTQSPTHLIKTRGQQVTLRCSSQSGHNTVSWYQQALGQGPQFIFQYYREEENGRGNFPPRFSGLQFPNYSSELNVNALELDDSALYLCASSRMSSYNEQFFGPGTRLTVL.

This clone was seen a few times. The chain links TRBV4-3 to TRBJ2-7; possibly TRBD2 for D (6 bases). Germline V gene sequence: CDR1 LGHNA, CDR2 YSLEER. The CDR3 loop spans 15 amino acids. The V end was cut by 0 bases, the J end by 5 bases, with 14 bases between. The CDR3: CASSQEEGYIHEQYF. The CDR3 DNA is TGCGCCAGCAGCCAAGAGGAGGGGTATATCCACGAGCAGTACTTC.

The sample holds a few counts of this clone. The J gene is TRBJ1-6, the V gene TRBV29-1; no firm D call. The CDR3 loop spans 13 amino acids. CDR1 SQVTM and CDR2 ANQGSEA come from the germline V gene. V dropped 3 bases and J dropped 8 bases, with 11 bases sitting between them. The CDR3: CSVDSQEHSPLHF. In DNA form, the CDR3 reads TGCAGCGTTGATTCCCAGGAACATTCACCCCTCCACTTT.

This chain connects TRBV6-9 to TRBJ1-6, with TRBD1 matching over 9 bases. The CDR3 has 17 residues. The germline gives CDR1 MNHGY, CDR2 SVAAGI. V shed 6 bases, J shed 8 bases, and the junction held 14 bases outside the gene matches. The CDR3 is CASSPLQLGQGYSPLHF. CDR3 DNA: TGTGCCAGCAGCCCCCTTCAGCTGGGACAGGGTTATTCACCCCTCCACTTT.

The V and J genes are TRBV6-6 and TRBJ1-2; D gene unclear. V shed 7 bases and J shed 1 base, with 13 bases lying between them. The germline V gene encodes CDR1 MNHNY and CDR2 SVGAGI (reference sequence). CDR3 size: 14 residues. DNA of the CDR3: TGTGCCAGCACCCGAGACGGAGGTAACTATGGCTACACCTTC. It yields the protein CASTRDGGNYGYTF.

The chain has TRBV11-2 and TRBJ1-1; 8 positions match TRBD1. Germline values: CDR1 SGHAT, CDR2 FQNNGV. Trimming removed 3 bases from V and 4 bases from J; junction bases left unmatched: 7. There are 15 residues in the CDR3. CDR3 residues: CASSFGQGRSTEAFF. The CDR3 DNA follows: TGTGCCAGCAGCTTCGGACAGGGACGGAGCACTGAAGCTTTCTTT. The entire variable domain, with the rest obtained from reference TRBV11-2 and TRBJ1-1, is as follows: EAGVAQSPRYKIIEKRQSVAFWCNPISGHATLYWYQQILGQGPKLLIQFQNNGVVDDSQLPKDRFSAERLKGVDSTLKIQPAKLEDSAVYLCASSFGQGRSTEAFFGQGTRLTVV.

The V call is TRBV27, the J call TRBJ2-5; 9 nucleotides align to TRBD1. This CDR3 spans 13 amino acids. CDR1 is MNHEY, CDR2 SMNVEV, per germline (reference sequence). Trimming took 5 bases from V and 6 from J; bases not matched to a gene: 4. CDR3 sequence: CASSVDRGQTQYF. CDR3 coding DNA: TGTGCCAGCAGTGTGGACAGGGGTCAGACCCAGTACTTC.

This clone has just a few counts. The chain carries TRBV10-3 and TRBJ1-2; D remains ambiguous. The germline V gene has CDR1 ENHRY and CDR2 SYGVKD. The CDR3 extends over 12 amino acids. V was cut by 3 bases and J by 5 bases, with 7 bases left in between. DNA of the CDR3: TGTGCCATCAGTGACAGCTTATATGGCTACACCTTC. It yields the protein CAISDSLYGYTF.

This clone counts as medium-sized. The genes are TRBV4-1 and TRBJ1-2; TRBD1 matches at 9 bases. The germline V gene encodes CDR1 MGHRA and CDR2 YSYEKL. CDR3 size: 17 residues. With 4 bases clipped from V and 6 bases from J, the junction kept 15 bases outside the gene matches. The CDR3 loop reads CASSLWTGERSKNGYTF. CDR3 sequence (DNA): TGCGCCAGCAGCCTGTGGACAGGGGAAAGGAGTAAAAATGGCTACACCTTC.

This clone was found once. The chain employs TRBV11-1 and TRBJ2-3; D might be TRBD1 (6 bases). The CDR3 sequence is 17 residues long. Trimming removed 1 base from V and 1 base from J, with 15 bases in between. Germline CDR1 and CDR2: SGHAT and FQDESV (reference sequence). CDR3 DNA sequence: TGTGCCAGCAGCTTAGGTTTGCTGGACAGCCGCACAGATACGCAGTATTTT. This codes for CASSLGLLDSRTDTQYF.

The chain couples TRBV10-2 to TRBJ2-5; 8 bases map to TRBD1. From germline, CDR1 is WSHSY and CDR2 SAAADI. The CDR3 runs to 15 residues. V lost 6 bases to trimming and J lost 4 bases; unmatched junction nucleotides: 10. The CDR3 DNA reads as TGCGCCAGCAGGCCGGACAGGGAAGAGGGAGAGACCCAGTACTTC. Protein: CASRPDREEGETQYF.

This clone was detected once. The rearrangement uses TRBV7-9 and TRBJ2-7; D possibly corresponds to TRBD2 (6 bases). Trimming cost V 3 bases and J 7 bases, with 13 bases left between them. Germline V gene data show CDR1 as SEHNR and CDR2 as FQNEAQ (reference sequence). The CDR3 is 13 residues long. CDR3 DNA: TGTGCCAGCAGCTTCTACGGGGGAAGGGAGCAGTACTTC. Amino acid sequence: CASSFYGGREQYF.

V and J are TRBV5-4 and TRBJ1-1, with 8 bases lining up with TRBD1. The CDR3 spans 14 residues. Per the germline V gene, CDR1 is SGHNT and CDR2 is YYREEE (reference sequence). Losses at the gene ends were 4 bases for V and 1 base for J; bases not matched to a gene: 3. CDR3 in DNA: TGTGCCAGCAGCCCTGGACAGGGGAACACTGAAGCTTTCTTT. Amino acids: CASSPGQGNTEAFF.

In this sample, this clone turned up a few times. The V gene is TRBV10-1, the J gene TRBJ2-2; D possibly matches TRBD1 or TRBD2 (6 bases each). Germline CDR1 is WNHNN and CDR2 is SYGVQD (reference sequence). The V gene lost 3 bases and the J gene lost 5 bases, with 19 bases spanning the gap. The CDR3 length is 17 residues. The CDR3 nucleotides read TGCGCCAGCAGTGAACGGGCGGGCACAGGGAGGACCGGGGAGCTGTTTTTT. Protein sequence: CASSERAGTGRTGELFF.

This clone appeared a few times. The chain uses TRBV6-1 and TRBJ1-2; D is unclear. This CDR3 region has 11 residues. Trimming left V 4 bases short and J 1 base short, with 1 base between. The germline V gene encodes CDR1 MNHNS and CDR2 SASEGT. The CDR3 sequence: CASSGNYGYTF. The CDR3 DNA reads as TGTGCCAGCAGTGGTAACTATGGCTACACCTTC.

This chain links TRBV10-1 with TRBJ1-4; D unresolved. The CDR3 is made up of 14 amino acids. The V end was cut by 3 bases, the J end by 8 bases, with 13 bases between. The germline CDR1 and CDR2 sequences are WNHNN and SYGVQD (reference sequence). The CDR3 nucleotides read TGCGCCAGCAGTGACCCGGCTCGGGGAGAAAAACTGTTTTTT. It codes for CASSDPARGEKLFF.

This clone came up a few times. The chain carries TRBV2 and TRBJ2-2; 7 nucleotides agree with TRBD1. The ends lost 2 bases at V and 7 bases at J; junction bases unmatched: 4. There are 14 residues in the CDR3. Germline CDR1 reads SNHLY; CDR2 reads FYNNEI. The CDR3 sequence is CASSELGGIGELFF. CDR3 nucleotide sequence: TGTGCCAGCAGTGAACTAGGGGGCATCGGGGAGCTGTTTTTT.

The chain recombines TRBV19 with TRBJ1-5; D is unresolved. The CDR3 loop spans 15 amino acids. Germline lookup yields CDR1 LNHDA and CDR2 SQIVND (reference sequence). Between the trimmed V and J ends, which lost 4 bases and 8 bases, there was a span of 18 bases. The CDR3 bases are TGTGCCAGTAGTAAGGGTAGCAGACTATCAGAGCCCCAGCATTTT. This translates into CASSKGSRLSEPQHF. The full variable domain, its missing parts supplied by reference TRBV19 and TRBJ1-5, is DGGITQSPKYLFRKEGQNVTLSCEQNLNHDAMYWYRQDPGQGLRLIYYSQIVNDFQKGDIAEGYSVSREKKESFPLTVTSAQKNPTAFYLCASSKGSRLSEPQHFGDGTRLSIL.

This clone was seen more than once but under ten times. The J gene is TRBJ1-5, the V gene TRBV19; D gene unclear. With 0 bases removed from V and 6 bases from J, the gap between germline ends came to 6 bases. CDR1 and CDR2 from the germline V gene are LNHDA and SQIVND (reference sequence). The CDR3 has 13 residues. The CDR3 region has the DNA TGTGCCAGTAGTATAGATCCAGTTCAGCCCCAGCATTTT. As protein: CASSIDPVQPQHF.

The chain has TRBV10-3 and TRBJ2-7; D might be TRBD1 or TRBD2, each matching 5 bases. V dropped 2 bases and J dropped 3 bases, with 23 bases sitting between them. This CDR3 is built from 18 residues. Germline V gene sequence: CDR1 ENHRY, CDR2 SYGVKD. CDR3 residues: CAISERGPGRDHDYEQYF. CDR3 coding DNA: TGTGCCATCAGTGAGAGGGGACCGGGGCGAGATCACGACTACGAGCAGTACTTC.

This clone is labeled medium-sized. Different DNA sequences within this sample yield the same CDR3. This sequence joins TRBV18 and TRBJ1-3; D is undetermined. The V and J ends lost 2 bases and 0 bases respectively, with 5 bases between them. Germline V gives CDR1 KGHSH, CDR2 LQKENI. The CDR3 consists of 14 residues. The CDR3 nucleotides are TGTGCCAGCTCACCATTGGACTCTGGAAACACCATATATTTT. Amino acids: CASSPLDSGNTIYF.